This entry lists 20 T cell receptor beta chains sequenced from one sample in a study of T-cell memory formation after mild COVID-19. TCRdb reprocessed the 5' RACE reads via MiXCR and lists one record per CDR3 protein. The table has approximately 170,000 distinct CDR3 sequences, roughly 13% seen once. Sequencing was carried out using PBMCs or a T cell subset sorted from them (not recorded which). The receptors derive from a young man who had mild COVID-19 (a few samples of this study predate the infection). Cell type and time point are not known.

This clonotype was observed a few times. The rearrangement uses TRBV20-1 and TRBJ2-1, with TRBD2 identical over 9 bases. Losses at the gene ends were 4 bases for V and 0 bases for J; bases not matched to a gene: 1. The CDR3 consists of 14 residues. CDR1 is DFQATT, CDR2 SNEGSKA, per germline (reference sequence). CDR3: CSANSGSSYNEQFF. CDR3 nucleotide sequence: TGCAGTGCTAATAGCGGGAGCTCCTACAATGAGCAGTTCTTC.

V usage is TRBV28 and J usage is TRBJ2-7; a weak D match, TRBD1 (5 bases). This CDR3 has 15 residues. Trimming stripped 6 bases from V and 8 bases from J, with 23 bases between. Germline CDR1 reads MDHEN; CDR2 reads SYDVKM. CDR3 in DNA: TGTGCCAGCAGCCCCCCAGGGCAGGATACTCTCCAGCAGTACGTC. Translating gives CASSPPGQDTLQQYV.

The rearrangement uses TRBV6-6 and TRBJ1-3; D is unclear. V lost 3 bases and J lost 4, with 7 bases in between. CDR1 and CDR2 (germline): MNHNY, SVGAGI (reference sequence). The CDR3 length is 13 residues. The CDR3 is CASSYTLGNTIYF. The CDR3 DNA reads TGTGCCAGCAGTTATACGTTGGGAAACACCATATATTTT.

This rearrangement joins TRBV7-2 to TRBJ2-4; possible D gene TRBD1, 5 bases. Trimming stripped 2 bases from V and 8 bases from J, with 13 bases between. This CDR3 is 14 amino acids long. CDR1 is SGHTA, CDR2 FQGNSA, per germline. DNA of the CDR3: TGTGCCAGCAGCTTATCGGCGCAGGGTCACATTCAGTACTTC. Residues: CASSLSAQGHIQYF.

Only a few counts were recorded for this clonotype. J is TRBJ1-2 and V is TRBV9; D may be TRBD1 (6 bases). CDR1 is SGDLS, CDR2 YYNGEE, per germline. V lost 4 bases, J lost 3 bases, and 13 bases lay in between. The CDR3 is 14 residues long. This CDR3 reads CASSRRTADYGYTF. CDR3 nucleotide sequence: TGTGCCAGCAGCAGGCGGACAGCGGACTATGGCTACACCTTC.

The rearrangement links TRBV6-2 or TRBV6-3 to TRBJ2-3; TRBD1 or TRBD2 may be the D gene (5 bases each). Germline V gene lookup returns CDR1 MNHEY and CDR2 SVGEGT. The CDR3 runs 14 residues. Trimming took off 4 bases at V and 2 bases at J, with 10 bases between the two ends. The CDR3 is CASSWGGPTDTQYF. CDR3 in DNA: TGTGCCAGCAGTTGGGGCGGGCCCACAGATACGCAGTATTTT.

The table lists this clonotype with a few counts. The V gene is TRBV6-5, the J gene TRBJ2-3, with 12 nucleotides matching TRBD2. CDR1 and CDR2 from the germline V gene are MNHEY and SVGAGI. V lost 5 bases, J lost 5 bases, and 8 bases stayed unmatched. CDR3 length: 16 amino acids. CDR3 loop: CASSRTSGGLGDTQYF. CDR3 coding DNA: TGTGCCAGCAGTCGCACTAGCGGGGGGCTAGGAGATACGCAGTATTTT.

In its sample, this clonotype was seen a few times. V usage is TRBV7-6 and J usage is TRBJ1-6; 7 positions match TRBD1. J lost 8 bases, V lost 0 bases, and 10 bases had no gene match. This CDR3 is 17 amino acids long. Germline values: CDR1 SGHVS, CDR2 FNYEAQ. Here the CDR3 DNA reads TGTGCCAGCAGCTTAGCGGGAACAGGGGATCATTATTCACCCCTCCACTTT. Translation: CASSLAGTGDHYSPLHF.

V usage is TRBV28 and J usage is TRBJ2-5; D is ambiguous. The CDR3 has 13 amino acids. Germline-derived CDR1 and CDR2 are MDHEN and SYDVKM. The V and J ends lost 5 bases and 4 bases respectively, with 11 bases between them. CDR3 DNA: TGTGCCAGCAGTGGCCCGGGTGTAGAGACCCAGTACTTC. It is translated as CASSGPGVETQYF.

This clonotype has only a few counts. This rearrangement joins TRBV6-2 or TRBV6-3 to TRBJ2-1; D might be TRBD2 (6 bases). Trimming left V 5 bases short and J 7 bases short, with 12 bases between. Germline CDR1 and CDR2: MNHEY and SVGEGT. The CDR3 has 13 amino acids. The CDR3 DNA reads TGTGCCAGCAGTCGGGACTTTCGGAATGAGCAGTTCTTC. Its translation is CASSRDFRNEQFF.

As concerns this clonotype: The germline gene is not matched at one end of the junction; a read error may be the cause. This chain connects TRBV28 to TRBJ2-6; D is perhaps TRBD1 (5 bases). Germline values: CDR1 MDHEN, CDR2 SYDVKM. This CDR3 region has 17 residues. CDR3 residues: CASSFLGPSSGANVLTF. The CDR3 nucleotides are TGTGCCAGCAGTTTCCTGGGGCCAAGCTCTGGTGCCAACGTCCTGACTTTC.

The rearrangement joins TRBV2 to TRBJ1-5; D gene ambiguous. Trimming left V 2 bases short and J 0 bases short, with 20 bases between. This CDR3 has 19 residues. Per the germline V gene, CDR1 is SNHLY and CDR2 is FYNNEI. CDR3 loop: CASSESWVSGAYSNQPQHF. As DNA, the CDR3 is TGTGCCAGCAGTGAAAGTTGGGTATCAGGAGCCTATAGCAATCAGCCCCAGCATTTT.

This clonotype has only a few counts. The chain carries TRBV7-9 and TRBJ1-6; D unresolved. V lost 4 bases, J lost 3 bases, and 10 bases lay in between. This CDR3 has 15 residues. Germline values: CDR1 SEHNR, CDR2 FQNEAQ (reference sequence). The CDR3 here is CASSSRALYNSPLHF. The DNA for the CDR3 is TGTGCCAGCAGCTCCCGGGCCCTCTATAATTCACCCCTCCACTTT.

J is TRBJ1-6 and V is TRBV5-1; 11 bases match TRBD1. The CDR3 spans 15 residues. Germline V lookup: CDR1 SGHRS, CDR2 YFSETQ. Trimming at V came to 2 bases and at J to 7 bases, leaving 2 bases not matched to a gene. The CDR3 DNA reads TGCGCCAGCAGCTTCCGGGACAGGGGGAATTCACCCCTCCACTTT. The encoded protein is CASSFRDRGNSPLHF.

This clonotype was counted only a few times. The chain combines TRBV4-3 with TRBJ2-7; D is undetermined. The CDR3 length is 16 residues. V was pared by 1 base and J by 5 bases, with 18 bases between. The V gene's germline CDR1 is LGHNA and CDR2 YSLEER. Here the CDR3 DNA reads TGCGCCAGCAGCCAAGGGGCCGGGCCGATGGGTGACGAGCAGTACTTC. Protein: CASSQGAGPMGDEQYF.

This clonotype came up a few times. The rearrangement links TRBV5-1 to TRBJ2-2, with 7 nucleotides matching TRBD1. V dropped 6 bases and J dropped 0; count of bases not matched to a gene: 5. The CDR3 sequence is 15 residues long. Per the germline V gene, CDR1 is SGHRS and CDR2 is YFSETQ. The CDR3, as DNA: TGCGCCAGCACGACGACAGGGACGAACACCGGGGAGCTGTTTTTT. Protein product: CASTTTGTNTGELFF.

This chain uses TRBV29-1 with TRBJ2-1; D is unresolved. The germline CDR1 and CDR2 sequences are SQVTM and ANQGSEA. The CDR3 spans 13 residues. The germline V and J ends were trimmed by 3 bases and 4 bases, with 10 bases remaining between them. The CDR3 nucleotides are TGCAGCGTTGAGAAGGAAAGGTACAATGAGCAGTTCTTC. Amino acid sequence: CSVEKERYNEQFF.

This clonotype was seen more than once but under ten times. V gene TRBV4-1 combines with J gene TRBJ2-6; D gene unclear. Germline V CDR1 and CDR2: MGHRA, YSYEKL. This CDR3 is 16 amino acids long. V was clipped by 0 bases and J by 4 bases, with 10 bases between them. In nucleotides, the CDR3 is TGCGCCAGCAGCCAAGATGCGTTCACCGGGGCCAACGTCCTGACTTTC. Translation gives CASSQDAFTGANVLTF.

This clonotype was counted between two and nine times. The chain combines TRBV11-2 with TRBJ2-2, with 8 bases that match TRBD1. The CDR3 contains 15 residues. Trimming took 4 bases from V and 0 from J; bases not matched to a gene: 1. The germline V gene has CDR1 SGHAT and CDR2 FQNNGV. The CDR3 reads CASSSRGPNTGELFF. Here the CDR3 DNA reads TGTGCCAGCAGCTCCAGGGGGCCGAACACCGGGGAGCTGTTTTTT. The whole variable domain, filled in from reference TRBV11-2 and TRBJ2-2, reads EAGVAQSPRYKIIEKRQSVAFWCNPISGHATLYWYQQILGQGPKLLIQFQNNGVVDDSQLPKDRFSAERLKGVDSTLKIQPAKLEDSAVYLCASSSRGPNTGELFFGEGSRLTVL.

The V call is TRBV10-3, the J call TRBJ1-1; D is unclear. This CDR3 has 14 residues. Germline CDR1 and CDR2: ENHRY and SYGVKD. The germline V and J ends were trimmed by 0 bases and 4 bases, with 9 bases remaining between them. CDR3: CAISESMGITEAFF. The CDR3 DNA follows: TGTGCCATCAGTGAGTCGATGGGGATCACTGAAGCTTTCTTT.